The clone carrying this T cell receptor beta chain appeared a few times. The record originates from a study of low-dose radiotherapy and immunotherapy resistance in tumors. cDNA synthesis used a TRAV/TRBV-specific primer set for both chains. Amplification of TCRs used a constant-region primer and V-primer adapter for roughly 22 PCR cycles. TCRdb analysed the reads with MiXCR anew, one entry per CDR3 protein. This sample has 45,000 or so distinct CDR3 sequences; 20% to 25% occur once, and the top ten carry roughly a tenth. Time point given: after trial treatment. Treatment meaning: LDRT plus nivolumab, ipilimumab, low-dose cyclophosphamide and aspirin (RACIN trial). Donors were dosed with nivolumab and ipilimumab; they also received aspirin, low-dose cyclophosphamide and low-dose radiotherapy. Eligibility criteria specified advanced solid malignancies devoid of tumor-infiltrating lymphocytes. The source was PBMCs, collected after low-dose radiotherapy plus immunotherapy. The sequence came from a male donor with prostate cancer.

The CDR3 protein is CASRHLYGYTF. Here the CDR3 DNA reads TGTGCCAGCAGGCACCTATATGGCTACACCTTC. V gene TRBV28 combines with J gene TRBJ1-2; D remains ambiguous. Trimming removed 6 bases from V and 5 bases from J, with 7 bases in between. The CDR3 spans 11 residues. CDR1 and CDR2 from the germline V gene are MDHEN and SYDVKM.